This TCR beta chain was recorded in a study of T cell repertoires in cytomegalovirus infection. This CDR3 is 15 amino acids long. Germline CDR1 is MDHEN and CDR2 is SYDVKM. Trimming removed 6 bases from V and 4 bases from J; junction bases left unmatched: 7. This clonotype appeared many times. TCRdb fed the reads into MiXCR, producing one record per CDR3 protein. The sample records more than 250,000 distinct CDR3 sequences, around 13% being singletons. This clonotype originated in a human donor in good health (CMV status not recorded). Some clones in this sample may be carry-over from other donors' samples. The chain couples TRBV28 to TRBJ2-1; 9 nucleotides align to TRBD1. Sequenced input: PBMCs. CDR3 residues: CASRGLGQGYNEQFF. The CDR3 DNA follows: TGTGCCAGCAGGGGATTGGGACAGGGTTACAATGAGCAGTTCTTC. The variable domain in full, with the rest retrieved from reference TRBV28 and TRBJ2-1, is DVKVTQSSRYLVKRTGEKVFLECVQDMDHENMFWYRQDPGLGLRLIYFSYDVKMKEKGDIPEGYSVSREKKERFSLILESASTNQTSMYLCASRGLGQGYNEQFFGPGTRLTVL.